This note documents a single T cell receptor (beta chain) sequence. What it binds is unknown. The data originate from a study of cytomegalovirus exposure and HLA in healthy donors. CDR3 size: 14 residues. The V gene lost 3 bases and the J gene lost 6 bases, with 15 bases spanning the gap. Germline V gene data show CDR1 as WSHSY and CDR2 as SAAADI. Study-level results: Most sequenced TCRs were rare (though some public TCRs occurred in many donors).

TCRdb keeps only in-frame clones here, not all; method: immunoSEQ multiplex PCR. The data hold around 170,000 clones, with 70% to 90% observed a single time. Sequenced material: PBMCs. The rearrangement uses TRBV10-2 and TRBJ2-7; maybe TRBD2 (6 bases). The sequence was collected from a man between 18 and 29 years old in good health and CMV-seronegative. The CDR3: CASSDRLDRREQYF. CDR3 nucleotide sequence: TGCGCCAGCAGTGATAGACTAGACCGACGCGAGCAGTACTTC.